Each of the 9 T cell receptor beta chains below was sequenced from the same sample in a study of T-cell reconstitution after alpha-beta-depleted transplantation in children. TCRbeta library preparation incorporated unique molecular identifiers. MiXCR was run by TCRdb on the PCR reads, yielding one entry per CDR3 protein. The sample holds a few hundred thousand distinct CDR3 sequences; roughly a quarter are singletons and the top ten take about 4.8%. The specimen was PBMCs, mostly from graft donor cells, collected 360 days after TCRalphabeta/CD19-depleted stem cell transplant. The receptors derive from a female patient between 2 and 15 years old who had a stem cell transplant for congenital amegakaryocytic thrombocytopenia, so the T cells may come from the graft donor.

The chain recombines TRBV6-1 with TRBJ2-1; a possible D gene is TRBD1 (5 bases). This CDR3 region has 15 residues. V lost 1 base to trimming and J lost 6 bases, with 13 bases between them. Germline V gene data show CDR1 as MNHNS and CDR2 as SASEGT. CDR3 sequence (DNA): TGTGCCAGCAGTGAAGGGGTGGTTGGGGCCAATGAGCAGTTCTTC. This codes for CASSEGVVGANEQFF.

This clonotype was seen more than once but under ten times. CDR3 protein: CASSSIRWSRGIYTF. CDR3 DNA: TGTGCCAGCAGTTCCATCCGATGGTCTAGAGGGATCTACACCTTC. V usage is TRBV28 and J usage is TRBJ1-2; D gene ambiguous. CDR1 and CDR2 (germline): MDHEN, SYDVKM. Trimming removed 4 bases from V and 10 bases from J, with 22 bases in between. The CDR3 extends over 15 amino acids.

The CDR3 loop is CASSSGVDQPQHF. CDR3 DNA: TGCGCCAGCAGCTCCGGGGTGGATCAGCCCCAGCATTTT. The chain uses TRBV5-1 and TRBJ1-5; no clear D. The CDR3 totals 13 residues. Germline CDR1 and CDR2: SGHRS and YFSETQ. V was pared by 3 bases and J by 5 bases, with 9 bases between.

The rearrangement joins TRBV6-4 to TRBJ2-3, with TRBD1 as a possible D gene (5 bases). The V gene lost 5 bases and the J gene lost 0 bases, with 12 bases spanning the gap. CDR1 and CDR2 from the germline V gene are MRHNA and SNTAGT. CDR3 length: 15 amino acids. The CDR3 region is CASSRQFSSTDTQYF. The CDR3 coding sequence is TGTGCCAGCAGTCGACAGTTTTCTAGCACAGATACGCAGTATTTT.

CDR3 DNA: TGCGCCAGCAGCCAAGTAGCTGTGGGTGATCCCTACGAGCAGTACTTC. Translated: CASSQVAVGDPYEQYF. The chain combines TRBV4-1 with TRBJ2-7; D is uncertain. The CDR3 is 16 residues long. Trimming cost V 1 base and J 2 bases, with 15 bases left between them. Germline loops: CDR1 MGHRA, CDR2 YSYEKL.

The chain has TRBV2 and TRBJ2-2; D may be TRBD1 (6 bases). This CDR3 is 15 amino acids long. CDR1 SNHLY and CDR2 FYNNEI come from the germline V gene. Between the trimmed V and J ends, which lost 3 bases and 1 base, there was a span of 9 bases. The CDR3 reads CASSESRGNTGELFF. CDR3 coding DNA: TGTGCCAGCAGTGAGTCCAGGGGGAACACCGGGGAGCTGTTTTTT.

The chain is built from TRBV7-2 and TRBJ2-1; weak D call: TRBD1 (6 bases). The CDR3 is 15 amino acids. Trimming removed 1 base from V and 3 bases from J, with 10 bases in between. The germline gives CDR1 SGHTA, CDR2 FQGNSA. CDR3 sequence reads: CASSLDRTDYNEQFF. The CDR3, as DNA: TGTGCCAGCAGCTTAGATAGGACAGACTACAATGAGCAGTTCTTC. Looking up the rest from reference TRBV7-2 and TRBJ2-1 gives the full variable domain: GAGVSQSPSNKVTEKGKDVELRCDPISGHTALYWYRQSLGQGLEFLIYFQGNSAPDKSGLPSDRFSAERTGGSVSTLTIQRTQQEDSAVYLCASSLDRTDYNEQFFGPGTRLTVL.

This clonotype has more than one count but fewer than ten. The V and J genes are TRBV27 and TRBJ2-3; no clear D. There are 13 residues in the CDR3. The germline V and J ends were trimmed by 2 bases and 5 bases, with 8 bases remaining between them. Per germline, CDR1 MNHEY and CDR2 SMNVEV (reference sequence). CDR3 DNA: TGTGCCAGCAGTTTAGCCCACCGAGATACGCAGTATTTT. It encodes CASSLAHRDTQYF.

This sequence joins TRBV6-5 and TRBJ2-7; 9 bases map to TRBD1. CDR1 and CDR2 (germline): MNHEY, SVGAGI. The CDR3 contains 13 residues. The V gene end was trimmed by 2 bases and the J gene end by 6 bases; junction bases not matched to a gene: 2. CDR3 loop: CASSYGTGFEQYF. CDR3 sequence (DNA): TGTGCCAGCAGTTACGGGACAGGGTTCGAGCAGTACTTC.